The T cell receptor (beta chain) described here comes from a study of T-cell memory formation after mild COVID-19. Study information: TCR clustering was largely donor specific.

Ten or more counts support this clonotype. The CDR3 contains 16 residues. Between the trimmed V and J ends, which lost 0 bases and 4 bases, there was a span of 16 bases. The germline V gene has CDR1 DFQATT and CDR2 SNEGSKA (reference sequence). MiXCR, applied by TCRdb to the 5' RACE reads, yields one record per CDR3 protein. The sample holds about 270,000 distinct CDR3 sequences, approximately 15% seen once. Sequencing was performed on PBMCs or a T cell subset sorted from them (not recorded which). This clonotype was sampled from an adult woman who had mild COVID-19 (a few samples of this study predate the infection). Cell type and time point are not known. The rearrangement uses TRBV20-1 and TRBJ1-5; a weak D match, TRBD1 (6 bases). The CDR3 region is CSARDSRRGRNQPQHF. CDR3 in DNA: TGCAGTGCTAGAGATTCCCGCAGGGGTAGAAATCAGCCCCAGCATTTT.